A selection of T cell receptor beta chains follows, all from one sample in a study of blood T cells in healthy people across ages. TCRdb used MiXCR to reprocess the 5' RACE reads, holding one entry per CDR3 protein. The sample has 910,000 or so distinct CDR3 sequences, 51% seen once. Sequences were obtained from blood. Receptors originate from a woman aged 60-75 years in good health. CDR3s leave out the opening cysteine and the closing phenylalanine or tryptophan.

>TRBV24-1|TRBJ2-3
ATEDGRGLTDTQY
>TRBV20-1|TRBJ2-7
SARDQGLPFEQY
>TRBV11-2|TRBJ2-3
ASSSPRGGQGVDTQY
>TRBV29-1|TRBJ1-1
SVEDDGGRTEAF
>TRBV27|TRBJ2-3
ASLPGLASFRDTQY
>TRBV3-1|TRBJ1-6
ASSPVRGSGSPLH
>TRBV29-1|TRBJ1-2
SVGTGSNGYT
>TRBV7-2|TRBJ1-6
ASSLSLQTASYNSPLH
>TRBV28|TRBJ1-4
ASSPTRATNEKLF
>TRBV27|NA
ASSRAGQGFDEQY
>TRBV6-5|TRBJ1-4
ASSLRGVELF
>TRBV14|TRBJ1-1
ASSHAAGTNTEAF
>TRBV7-2|TRBJ2-1
ASSRLAKKYNEQF
>TRBV7-2|TRBJ1-4
ASSLAAGRLF
>TRBV4-1|TRBJ2-7
ASSFTLAGGSSSYEQY
>TRBV2|TRBJ2-5
ASSVEETQY
>TRBV7-6|TRBJ2-4
ASSFTSGSREQY
>TRBV5-1|TRBJ2-1
ASSLGTPSNEQF
>TRBV12-3/TRBV12-4|TRBJ2-1
ASSFHRAYNEQF
>TRBV11-2|TRBJ2-5
ASSQPTSGIKTQY
>TRBV6-2/TRBV6-3|TRBJ2-7
ASSYSTKRAYEQY
>TRBV4-1|TRBJ2-7
ASRATSGTGVREQY
>TRBV7-2|TRBJ1-5
ASSSGRRSNQPQH
>TRBV28|TRBJ2-7
ASRQGAPQGEY
>TRBV4-2|TRBJ1-2
ASSQETYVSGYT
>TRBV6-2/TRBV6-3|TRBJ2-7
ASSYYGTGGLKITYEQY
>TRBV6-1|NA
ASIRQGARYEQY
>TRBV6-1|TRBJ2-3
ASRTDRGVFDTQY
>TRBV12-3/TRBV12-4|TRBJ2-5
ASRRTGGIETQY
>TRBV28|TRBJ2-5
ASSLRQASAQQY
>TRBV9|TRBJ2-1
ASSVGDRGWYNEQF
>TRBV4-3|TRBJ2-5
ASSQELGYETQY
>TRBV28|TRBJ2-7
ASSFLKGAYEQY
>TRBV28|TRBJ2-3
ASSPGLAKGDTQY
>TRBV6-1|TRBJ2-1
ASSEMGGAYNEQF
>TRBV28|TRBJ1-5
ASTSTFKVGQPQH
>TRBV7-2|TRBJ2-1
ASSLYRDNEQF
>TRBV6-5|TRBJ2-1
ASSRTSGTLGEQF
>TRBV5-1|TRBJ2-1
ASSLAVSSDNEQF
>TRBV9|TRBJ2-1
ASSRDRGIYNEQF
>TRBV9|TRBJ2-7
ASSVGGTSGKNYEQY